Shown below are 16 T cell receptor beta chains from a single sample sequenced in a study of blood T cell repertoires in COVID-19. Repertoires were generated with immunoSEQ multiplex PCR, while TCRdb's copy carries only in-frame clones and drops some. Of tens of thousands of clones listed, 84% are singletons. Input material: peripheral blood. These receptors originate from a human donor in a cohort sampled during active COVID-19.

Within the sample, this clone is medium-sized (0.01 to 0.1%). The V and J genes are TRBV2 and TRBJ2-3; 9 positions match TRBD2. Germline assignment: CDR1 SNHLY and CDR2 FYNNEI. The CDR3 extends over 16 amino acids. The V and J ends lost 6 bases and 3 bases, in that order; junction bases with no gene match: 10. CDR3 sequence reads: CASRRSSSGVTDTQYF. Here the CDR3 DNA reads TGTGCCAGCAGGAGGAGTTCTAGCGGGGTGACAGATACGCAGTATTTT.

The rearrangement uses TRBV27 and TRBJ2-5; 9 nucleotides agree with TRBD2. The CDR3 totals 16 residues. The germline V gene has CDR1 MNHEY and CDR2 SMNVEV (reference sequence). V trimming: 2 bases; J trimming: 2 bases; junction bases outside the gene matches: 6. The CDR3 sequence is CASSLAGGLKQETQYF. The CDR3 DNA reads TGTGCCAGCAGTTTAGCGGGGGGGCTGAAACAAGAGACCCAGTACTTC.

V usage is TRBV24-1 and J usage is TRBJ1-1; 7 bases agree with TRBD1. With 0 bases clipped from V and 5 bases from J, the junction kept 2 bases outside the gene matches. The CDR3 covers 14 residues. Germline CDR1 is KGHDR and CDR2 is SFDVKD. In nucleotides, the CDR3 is TGTGCCACCAGTGATTTGAGGACAGGAACTGAAGCTTTCTTT. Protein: CATSDLRTGTEAFF.

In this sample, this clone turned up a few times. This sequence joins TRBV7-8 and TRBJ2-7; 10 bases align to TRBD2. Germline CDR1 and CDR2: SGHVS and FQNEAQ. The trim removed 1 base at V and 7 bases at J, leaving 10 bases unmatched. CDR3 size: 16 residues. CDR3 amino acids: CASSLVSLAGDSEQYF. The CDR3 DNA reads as TGTGCCAGCAGCTTAGTCTCGCTAGCGGGGGATAGTGAGCAGTACTTC.

The CDR3 region has the DNA TGCAGCGTTGAAGAAGGAGATGGCTACACCTTC. Protein: CSVEEGDGYTF. This chain joins TRBV29-1 and TRBJ1-2, with no clear D. The V end was cut by 0 bases, the J end by 6 bases, with 5 bases between. The CDR3 spans 11 residues. The germline CDR1 and CDR2 sequences are SQVTM and ANQGSEA.

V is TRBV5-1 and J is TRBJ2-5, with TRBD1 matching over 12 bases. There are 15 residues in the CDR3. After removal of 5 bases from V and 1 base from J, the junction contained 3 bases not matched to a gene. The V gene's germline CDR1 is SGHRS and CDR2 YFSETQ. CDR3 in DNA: TGCGCCAGCAGAGAGGGACAGGGGGCCCAAGAGACCCAGTACTTC. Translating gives CASREGQGAQETQYF.

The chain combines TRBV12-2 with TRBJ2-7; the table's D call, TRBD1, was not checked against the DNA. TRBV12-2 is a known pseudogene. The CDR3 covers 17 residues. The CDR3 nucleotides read TGTGCAAGTCGCACTCAGGACCGGGACAGGGTTTTGTGCGAGCAGTACTTC. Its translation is CASRTQDRDRVLCEQYF.

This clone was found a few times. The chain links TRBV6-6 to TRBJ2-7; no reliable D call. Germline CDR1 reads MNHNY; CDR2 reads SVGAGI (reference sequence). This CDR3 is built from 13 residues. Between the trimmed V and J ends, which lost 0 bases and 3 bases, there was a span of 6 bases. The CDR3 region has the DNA TGTGCCAGCAGTTACTCCCAGATCTACGAGCAGTACGTC. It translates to CASSYSQIYEQYV.

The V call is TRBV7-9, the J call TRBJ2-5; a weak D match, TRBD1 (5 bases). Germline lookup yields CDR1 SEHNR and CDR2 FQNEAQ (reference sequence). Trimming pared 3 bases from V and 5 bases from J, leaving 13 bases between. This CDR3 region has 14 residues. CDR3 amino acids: CASSFKGLRETQYF. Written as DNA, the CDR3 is TGTGCCAGCAGCTTCAAGGGGCTCAGGGAGACCCAGTACTTC.

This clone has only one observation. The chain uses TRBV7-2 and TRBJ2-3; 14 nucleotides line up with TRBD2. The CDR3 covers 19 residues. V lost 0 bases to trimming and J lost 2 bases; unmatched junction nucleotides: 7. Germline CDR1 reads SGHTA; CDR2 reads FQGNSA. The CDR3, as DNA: TGTGCCAGCAGCTTAGCGCGGGGACTAGCGGGGGACTTCACAGATACGCAGTATTTT. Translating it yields CASSLARGLAGDFTDTQYF.

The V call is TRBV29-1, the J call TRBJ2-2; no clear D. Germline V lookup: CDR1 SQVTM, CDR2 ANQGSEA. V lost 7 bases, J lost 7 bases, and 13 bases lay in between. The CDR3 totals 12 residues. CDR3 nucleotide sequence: TGCAGCGCCCTAGTGGATGGCGGGGAGCTGTTTTTT. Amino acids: CSALVDGGELFF.

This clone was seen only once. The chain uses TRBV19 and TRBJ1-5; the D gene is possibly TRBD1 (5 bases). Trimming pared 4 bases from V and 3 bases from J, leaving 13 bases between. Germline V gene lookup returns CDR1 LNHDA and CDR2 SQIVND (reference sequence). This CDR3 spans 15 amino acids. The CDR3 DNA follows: TGTGCCAGTAGTACCGACACGGGACTCAATCAGCCCCAGCATTTT. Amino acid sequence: CASSTDTGLNQPQHF.

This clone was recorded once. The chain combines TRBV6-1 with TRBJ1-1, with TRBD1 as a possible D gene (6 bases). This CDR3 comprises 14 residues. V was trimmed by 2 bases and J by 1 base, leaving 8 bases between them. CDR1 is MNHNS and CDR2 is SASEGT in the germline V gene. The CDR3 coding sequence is TGTGCCAGCAGTGAAATGACAGGGAACACTGAAGCTTTCTTT. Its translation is CASSEMTGNTEAFF.

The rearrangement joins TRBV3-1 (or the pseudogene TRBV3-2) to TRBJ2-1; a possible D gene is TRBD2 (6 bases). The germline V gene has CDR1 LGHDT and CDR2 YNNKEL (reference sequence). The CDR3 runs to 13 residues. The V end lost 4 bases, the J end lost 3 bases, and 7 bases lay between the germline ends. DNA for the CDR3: TGTGCCAGCAGCCCCGGGGGCTACAATGAGCAGTTCTTC. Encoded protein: CASSPGGYNEQFF.

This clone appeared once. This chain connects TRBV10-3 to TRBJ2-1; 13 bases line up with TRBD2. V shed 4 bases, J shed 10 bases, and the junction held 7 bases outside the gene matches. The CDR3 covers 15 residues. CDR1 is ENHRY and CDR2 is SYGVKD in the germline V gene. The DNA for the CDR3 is TGTGCCATCAGTGGAACTAGCGGGGGGGCTGGGGAGCAGTTCTTC. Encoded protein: CAISGTSGGAGEQFF.

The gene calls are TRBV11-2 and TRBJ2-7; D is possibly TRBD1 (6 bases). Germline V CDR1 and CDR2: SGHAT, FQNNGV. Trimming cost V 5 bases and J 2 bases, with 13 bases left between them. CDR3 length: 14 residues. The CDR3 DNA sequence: TGTGCCAGCAGCCCGAGACAGGCCGCCTACGAGCAGTACGTC. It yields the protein CASSPRQAAYEQYV.